This entry is about one T cell receptor beta chain. TCRalpha and TCRbeta cDNA went through nested PCRs of approximately 16 and 10 cycles, two in total. TCRdb reprocessed the 5' RACE reads and stores each CDR3 protein as one record, lacking DNA. The sample yields some 150,000 distinct CDR3 sequences, of which the top ten take up 6.5% to 9%. The entry originates in a study of monozygotic twins with inflammatory bowel disease. The CDR3 is 15 residues long. CDR1 is KGHSH and CDR2 is LQKENI in the germline V gene. Material for sequencing was blood. The origin of this receptor is a human donor with ulcerative colitis or Crohn's disease, or a healthy co-twin of an affected twin (not recorded which). The chain couples TRBV18 to TRBJ1-5. The chain's CDR3 is CASSPADEGNQPQHF.